These 21 T cell receptor beta chains originate from one sample sequenced in a study of blood T cell repertoires in COVID-19. Generated by immunoSEQ multiplex PCR, the TCRdb table keeps only in-frame clones and is missing some. The table records approximately 210,000 clones, less than 90% of them present only once. Material for sequencing was peripheral blood. Receptor source: a woman aged 70-85 years with active or convalescent COVID-19.

This sequence joins TRBV19 and TRBJ1-2, with D unresolved. Per germline, CDR1 LNHDA and CDR2 SQIVND (reference sequence). This CDR3 has 12 amino acids. Trimming stripped 3 bases from V and 8 bases from J, with 10 bases between. CDR3 loop: CASSMLGGGYTF. The CDR3, as DNA: TGTGCCAGTAGTATGCTGGGAGGCGGCTACACCTTC. The full variable domain, in which reference TRBV19 and TRBJ1-2 provide the parts outside the CDR3, is DGGITQSPKYLFRKEGQNVTLSCEQNLNHDAMYWYRQDPGQGLRLIYYSQIVNDFQKGDIAEGYSVSREKKESFPLTVTSAQKNPTAFYLCASSMLGGGYTFGSGTRLTVV.

The CDR3 DNA reads as TGCGCCAGCAGCTTGGGAGTTTTGGGGAGCACCGGGGAGCTGTTTTTT. Its protein product is CASSLGVLGSTGELFF. The V and J genes are TRBV5-1 and TRBJ2-2; D is perhaps TRBD2 (5 bases). V was trimmed by 0 bases and J by 4 bases, leaving 13 bases between them. Germline values: CDR1 SGHRS, CDR2 YFSETQ. The CDR3 is 16 amino acids.

The chain has TRBV7-2 and TRBJ1-6; D is possibly TRBD1 (6 bases). The germline gives CDR1 SGHTA, CDR2 FQGNSA. The germline V and J ends were trimmed by 8 bases and 0 bases, with 14 bases remaining between them. The CDR3 sequence is 16 residues long. The CDR3 region has the DNA TGTGCCAGCCCCTCCCAGGGGAGCTCCTATAATTCACCCCTCCACTTT. Amino acids: CASPSQGSSYNSPLHF.

The chain links TRBV3-1 (or the pseudogene TRBV3-2) to TRBJ2-7; perhaps TRBD1 as D (6 bases). CDR3 size: 14 residues. V lost 2 bases and J lost 2, with 10 bases in between. Germline values: CDR1 LGHDT, CDR2 YNNKEL (reference sequence). The CDR3 here is CASSQPGAPYEQYF. The CDR3 DNA follows: TGTGCCAGCAGCCAACCAGGGGCGCCCTACGAGCAGTACTTC.

The chain recombines TRBV28 with TRBJ1-1; D might be TRBD1 (6 bases). Per germline, CDR1 MDHEN and CDR2 SYDVKM. The CDR3 is 12 amino acids. V lost 2 bases and J 5 bases, leaving 6 bases between the germline ends. CDR3 region: CASSLQGTEAFF. The CDR3 coding sequence is TGTGCCAGCAGTTTACAGGGGACTGAAGCTTTCTTT.

The genes are TRBV19 and TRBJ2-7; D uncertain. Germline CDR1 and CDR2: LNHDA and SQIVND (reference sequence). The V end lost 1 base, the J end lost 1 base, and 14 bases lay between the germline ends. This CDR3 contains 16 residues. Here the CDR3 reads CASSIGSRLASYEQYF. Here the CDR3 DNA reads TGTGCCAGTAGTATAGGGTCCAGACTGGCTTCCTACGAGCAGTACTTC.

This clone was observed a handful of times. The rearrangement links TRBV9 to TRBJ2-2, with D tentatively TRBD2 (6 bases). Germline values: CDR1 SGDLS, CDR2 YYNGEE. This CDR3 has 16 amino acids. Trimming took off 2 bases at V and 8 bases at J, with 19 bases between the two ends. CDR3 amino acids: CASSVYAGLGTGELFF. The CDR3 DNA is TGTGCCAGCAGCGTGTACGCTGGACTGGGGACTGGGGAGCTGTTTTTT.

The rearrangement uses TRBV20-1 and TRBJ2-3; D gene ambiguous. The CDR3 length is 10 residues. V dropped 2 bases and J dropped 7 bases, with 4 bases sitting between them. Germline V gene lookup returns CDR1 DFQATT and CDR2 SNEGSKA (reference sequence). The CDR3 nucleotides read TGCAGTGCTAGACTTCATACGCAGTATTTT. Protein: CSARLHTQYF.

V is TRBV2 and J is TRBJ2-7, with D perhaps matching TRBD2 (6 bases). The V end was cut by 4 bases, the J end by 1 base, with 14 bases between. Looked up from germline, CDR1 is SNHLY and CDR2 is FYNNEI. The CDR3 has 15 amino acids. The CDR3 reads CASSGGVGSSYEQYF. The CDR3 nucleotides are TGTGCCAGCAGTGGGGGGGTAGGAAGTTCCTACGAGCAGTACTTC. The full variable domain, in which reference TRBV2 and TRBJ2-7 provide the parts outside the CDR3, is EPEVTQTPSHQVTQMGQEVILRCVPISNHLYFYWYRQILGQKVEFLVSFYNNEISEKSEIFDDQFSVERPDGSNFTLKIRSTKLEDSAMYFCASSGGVGSSYEQYFGPGTRLTVT.

This clone appeared once. V and J are TRBV5-6 and TRBJ2-3, with TRBD2 identical over 13 bases. This CDR3 is built from 16 residues. V lost 2 bases and J lost 4; bases outside the gene matches: 4. The germline V gene has CDR1 SGHDT and CDR2 YYEEEE. The CDR3 loop is CASSLLAGGRADTQYF. The CDR3 nucleotides read TGTGCCAGCAGCTTACTAGCGGGAGGGAGGGCAGATACGCAGTATTTT.

The chain carries TRBV18 and TRBJ1-5, with 7 bases matching TRBD1. Germline assignment: CDR1 KGHSH and CDR2 LQKENI. V was clipped by 3 bases and J by 0 bases; unmatched bases: 14. The CDR3 totals 19 residues. CDR3 in DNA: TGTGCCAGCTCACCGGAAGTAAACAGGGGCCGCTATAGCAATCAGCCCCAGCATTTT. It specifies CASSPEVNRGRYSNQPQHF.

The CDR3 is CASARGQSSTDTQYF. For the CDR3, the DNA is TGTGCCAGCGCCAGGGGGCAGTCTAGCACAGATACGCAGTATTTT. J is TRBJ2-3 and V is TRBV6-5, with TRBD1 matching over 8 bases. The CDR3 is 15 residues long. In germline, CDR1 is MNHEY, CDR2 SVGAGI. V dropped 8 bases and J dropped 0; count of bases not matched to a gene: 7.

This clone was counted many times. V is TRBV5-4 and J is TRBJ2-7, with unresolved D. The V gene lost 4 bases and the J gene lost 0 bases, with 8 bases spanning the gap. The V gene's germline CDR1 is SGHNT and CDR2 YYREEE (reference sequence). This CDR3 has 13 amino acids. The CDR3: CASSGGSSYEQYF. CDR3 nucleotide sequence: TGTGCCAGCAGCGGCGGAAGCTCCTACGAGCAGTACTTC.

The V and J genes are TRBV7-3 and TRBJ1-1; the D gene is possibly TRBD1 (5 bases). This CDR3 is 13 amino acids long. Germline CDR1 SGHTA, CDR2 FQGTGA. Between the trimmed V and J ends, which lost 2 bases and 4 bases, there was a span of 8 bases. CDR3 region: CASSLQGGTEAFF. In nucleotides, the CDR3 is TGTGCCAGCAGCTTACAGGGTGGCACTGAAGCTTTCTTT.

This clone was seen only once. The rearrangement uses TRBV10-3 and TRBJ1-2; D may be TRBD1 (6 bases). The CDR3 runs 15 residues. V was cut by 3 bases and J by 2 bases, with 13 bases left in between. Per the germline V gene, CDR1 is ENHRY and CDR2 is SYGVKD. The CDR3 reads CAISDSGRGNYGYTF. In DNA, the CDR3 is TGTGCCATCAGTGACTCGGGCAGGGGAAACTATGGCTACACCTTC.

The chain carries TRBV7-3 and TRBJ2-1; unclear D gene. The ends were cut back, 4 bases at V and 0 bases at J, with 13 bases in the middle. This CDR3 has 16 amino acids. Germline V gene data show CDR1 as SGHTA and CDR2 as FQGTGA. CDR3 DNA sequence: TGTGCCAGCAGCTCTTCCCCCGGTCACTCCTACAATGAGCAGTTCTTC. Translation gives CASSSSPGHSYNEQFF. The full variable domain, in which reference TRBV7-3 and TRBJ2-1 provide the parts outside the CDR3, is GAGVSQTPSNKVTEKGKYVELRCDPISGHTALYWYRQSLGQGPEFLIYFQGTGAADDSGLPNDRFFAVRPEGSVSTLKIQRTERGDSAVYLCASSSSPGHSYNEQFFGPGTRLTVL.

The chain is built from TRBV11-2 and TRBJ1-1, with 10 nucleotides matching TRBD1. The CDR3 runs 13 residues. The J segment lost 7 bases and the V segment lost 4 bases, leaving 3 bases of the junction unmatched. Germline V gene sequence: CDR1 SGHAT, CDR2 FQNNGV. CDR3 loop: CASSSGTGVEAFF. The CDR3 nucleotides read TGTGCCAGCAGCTCCGGGACAGGGGTTGAAGCTTTCTTT. The full variable domain, rest sourced from reference TRBV11-2 and TRBJ1-1, is EAGVAQSPRYKIIEKRQSVAFWCNPISGHATLYWYQQILGQGPKLLIQFQNNGVVDDSQLPKDRFSAERLKGVDSTLKIQPAKLEDSAVYLCASSSGTGVEAFFGQGTRLTVV.

The rearrangement joins TRBV5-4 to TRBJ1-1; D perhaps matches TRBD1 (6 bases). This CDR3 is built from 16 residues. CDR1 and CDR2 (germline): SGHNT, YYREEE (reference sequence). V was cut by 3 bases and J by 5 bases, with 20 bases left in between. The CDR3 DNA reads as TGTGCCAGCAGCTCGCCCCCACAGGGAGTGGGTACTGAAGCTTTCTTT. It yields the protein CASSSPPQGVGTEAFF.

This clone was counted once. This sequence joins TRBV29-1 and TRBJ2-3, with a weak D call TRBD2 (6 bases). Per the germline V gene, CDR1 is SQVTM and CDR2 is ANQGSEA. The germline V and J ends were trimmed by 2 bases and 8 bases, with 14 bases remaining between them. The CDR3 contains 13 residues. DNA for the CDR3: TGCAGCGTTGAAAGGAGGGCGCCTCGTACGCAGTATTTT. It codes for CSVERRAPRTQYF.

This clone was seen a single time. The V call is TRBV5-4, the J call TRBJ1-4, with D possibly matching TRBD1 (6 bases). V shed 1 base and J shed 4 bases, with 8 bases lying between them. The CDR3 consists of 14 residues. Per the germline V gene, CDR1 is SGHNT and CDR2 is YYREEE (reference sequence). The CDR3 bases are TGTGCCAGCAGCTTGAACAGGGATAATGAAAAACTGTTTTTT. It codes for CASSLNRDNEKLFF.

V gene TRBV6-6 combines with J gene TRBJ1-2, with TRBD1 identical over 10 bases. This CDR3 is 13 amino acids long. Germline V gene sequence: CDR1 MNHNY, CDR2 SVGAGI (reference sequence). V shed 3 bases and J 7 bases; nucleotides not matched to a gene: 2. The CDR3 here is CASSYGQGGGYTF. The CDR3, as DNA: TGTGCCAGCAGTTATGGACAGGGGGGTGGCTACACCTTC.